This T cell receptor beta chain was obtained from a study of T-cell reconstitution after alpha-beta-depleted transplantation in children. The CDR3 has 15 residues. CDR1 and CDR2 (germline): MNHEY, SMNVEV (reference sequence). V shed 0 bases and J shed 6 bases, with 14 bases lying between them. Unique molecular identifiers were used in preparing the TCRbeta library. TCRdb redid the calling of the PCR reads with MiXCR, one entry per CDR3 protein. The sample shows roughly 500,000 distinct CDR3 sequences, about 18% of them seen only once. The sequences come from PBMCs from the stem cell graft donor, collected from the stem cell graft. The chain has TRBV27 and TRBJ1-1; D might be TRBD1 (5 bases). This TCR derives from a human donor who donated a stem cell graft to a child with acute lymphoblastic leukemia. The DNA for the CDR3 is TGTGCCAGCAGTTTATCGGGGGTGCGGGGGTCTGAAGCTTTCTTT. Amino acids: CASSLSGVRGSEAFF.